This T cell receptor beta chain was sequenced in a study of T cell changes during pregnancy in multiple sclerosis. CDR3 length: 14 amino acids. Looked up from germline, CDR1 is SGDLS and CDR2 is YYNGEE. The ends lost 1 base at V and 7 bases at J; junction bases unmatched: 2. Sequenced by immunoSEQ multiplex PCR; TCRdb stores in-frame clones only, minus some. The sample consists of tens of thousands of clones, about 93% of them appearing once. Source: CD4+ T cells from peripheral blood mononuclear cells, taken before pregnancy. The TCR originated in a female donor with multiple sclerosis, enrolled in a pregnancy study. The chain has TRBV9 and TRBJ1-4, with 9 bases lining up with TRBD1. CDR3 sequence reads: CASSVWDRAEKLFF. CDR3 DNA sequence: TGTGCCAGCAGCGTATGGGACAGGGCTGAAAAACTGTTTTTT. Full variable domain (missing parts from reference TRBV9 and TRBJ1-4): DSGVTQTPKHLITATGQRVTLRCSPRSGDLSVYWYQQSLDQGLQFLIQYYNGEERAKGNILERFSAQQFPDLHSELNLSSLELGDSALYFCASSVWDRAEKLFFGSGTQLSVL.